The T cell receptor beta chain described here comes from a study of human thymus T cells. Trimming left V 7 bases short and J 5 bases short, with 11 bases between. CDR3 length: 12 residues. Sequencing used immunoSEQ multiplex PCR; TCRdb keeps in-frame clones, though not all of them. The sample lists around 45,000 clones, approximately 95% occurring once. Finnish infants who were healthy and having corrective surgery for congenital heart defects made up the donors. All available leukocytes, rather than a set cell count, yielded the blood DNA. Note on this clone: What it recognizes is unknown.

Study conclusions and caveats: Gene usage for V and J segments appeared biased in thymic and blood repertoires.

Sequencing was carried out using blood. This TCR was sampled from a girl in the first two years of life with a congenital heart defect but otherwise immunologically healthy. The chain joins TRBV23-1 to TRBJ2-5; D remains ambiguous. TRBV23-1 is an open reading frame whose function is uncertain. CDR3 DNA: TGCGCCAGCACAGGTTTAGGGGAGACCCAGTACTTC. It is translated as CASTGLGETQYF.